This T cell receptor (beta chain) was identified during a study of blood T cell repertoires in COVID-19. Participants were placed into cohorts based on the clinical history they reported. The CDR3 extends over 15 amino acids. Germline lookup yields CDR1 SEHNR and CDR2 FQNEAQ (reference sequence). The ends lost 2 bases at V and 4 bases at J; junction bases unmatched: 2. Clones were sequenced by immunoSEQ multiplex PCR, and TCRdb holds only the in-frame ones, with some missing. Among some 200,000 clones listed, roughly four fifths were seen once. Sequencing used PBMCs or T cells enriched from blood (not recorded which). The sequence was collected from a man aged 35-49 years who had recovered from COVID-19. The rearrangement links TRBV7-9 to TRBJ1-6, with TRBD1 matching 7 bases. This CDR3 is CASSLTGQYNSPLHF. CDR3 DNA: TGTGCCAGCAGCTTAACGGGACAGTATAATTCACCCCTCCACTTT.